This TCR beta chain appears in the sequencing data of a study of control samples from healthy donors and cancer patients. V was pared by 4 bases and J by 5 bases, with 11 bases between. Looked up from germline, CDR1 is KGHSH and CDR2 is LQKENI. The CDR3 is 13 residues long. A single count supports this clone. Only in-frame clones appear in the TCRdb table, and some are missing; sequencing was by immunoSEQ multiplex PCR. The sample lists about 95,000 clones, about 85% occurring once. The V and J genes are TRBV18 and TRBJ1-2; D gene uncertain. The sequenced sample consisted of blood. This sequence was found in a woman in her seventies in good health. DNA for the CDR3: TGTGCCAGCTCACGAGGGTCGGGATATGGCTACACCTTC. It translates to CASSRGSGYGYTF.